This T cell receptor beta chain originates from a study of CD8+CD57+ T cells in acquired aplastic anemia. The wider study: Sorted CD4+ plus CD8+ cells gave DNA averaging approximately 2.9 ug. Overall study results and limits: Patients and controls had in common 25 to 35 CD8+ CDR3 sequences.

TCR beta VDJ and CDR3 profiles were obtained from a genomic DNA template. TCRdb ran MiXCR on the reads and lists one entry per CDR3 protein. Here the sample spans about 120,000 distinct CDR3 sequences, roughly 55% being singletons. Patients selected for sequencing had displayed CD8+CD57+ cell expansion by flow cytometry. There were no patients without severe acquired aplastic anemia. About this clonotype: Its cognate antigen is unknown.

Sequencing input: sorted CD4+, CD8+, or CD8+CD57+ T cells (not recorded which) from PBMCs. This TCR was recovered from a human donor with aplastic anemia.

CDR3 DNA: TGTGCCAGCAGTGACCTGGGGGGGCAAGAGACCCAGTACTTC. Amino acid sequence: CASSDLGGQETQYF. The chain recombines TRBV25-1 with TRBJ2-5, with TRBD2 identical over 7 bases. This CDR3 has 14 amino acids. Germline CDR1 reads MGHDK; CDR2 reads SYGVNS. With V trimmed by 3 bases and J by 2 bases, 3 bases remained unmatched. Combining the CDR3 with reference TRBV25-1 and TRBJ2-5 gives the whole variable domain EADIYQTPRYLVIGTGKKITLECSQTMGHDKMYWYQQDPGMELHLIHYSYGVNSTEKGDLSSESTVSRIRTEHFPLTLESARPSHTSQYLCASSDLGGQETQYFGPGTRLLVL.